This entry describes one T cell receptor beta chain. The method was immunoSEQ multiplex PCR; TCRdb's version includes in-frame clones alone and lacks a portion of them. Among around 300,000 clones listed, over 85% were seen once. The V end lost 5 bases, the J end lost 2 bases, and 8 bases lay between the germline ends. CDR3 length equals 13 residues. Participants' own reports of clinical history determined their cohort assignment. This record comes from a study of blood T cell repertoires in COVID-19. Overall study context: In each case, the material was cDNA or gDNA derived from T cells, B-cell-depleted T cells, or PBMCs.

The receptor was isolated from an older woman who had recovered from COVID-19. This chain links TRBV12-3 or TRBV12-4 with TRBJ2-3; the D is unclear. What was sequenced was PBMCs or T cells enriched from blood (not recorded which). The CDR3 nucleotides are TGTGCCAGCAGTGTCGACAACACAGATACGCAGTATTTT. It yields the protein CASSVDNTDTQYF.